This T cell receptor (beta chain) was recovered during a study of blood T cells in healthy people across ages. Study-wide results and limits: Whereas aged donors had fewer naive CD4+ cells, long-lived donors had more of them and higher diversity. Measured against age, TCR beta diversity per million T cells decreased in a roughly linear manner.

The authors ran a second PCR of roughly 6 to 11 cycles using a sample-barcoded 5' primer and a J-beta primer mix. Through a template-switch adaptor with 12 random nucleotides, each cDNA molecule received a tag. TCRdb processed the 5' RACE reads anew with MiXCR; each CDR3 protein has one entry. The data hold about 1.8 million distinct CDR3 sequences, with 40% to 55% observed a single time. With regard to this clonotype: Its target is not known.

Germline V lookup: CDR1 SQVTM, CDR2 ANQGSEA. The CDR3 length is 12 residues. Germline trimming cut 8 bases from V and 6 bases from J; bases unmatched to any gene: 6. Each sample gave at least 6.5 million isolated PBMCs. The sequence was collected from a woman aged 40-49 years in good health. Sample: blood. The chain is built from TRBV29-1 and TRBJ2-1, with 8 bases aligning to TRBD1. Written as DNA, the CDR3 is TGCAGCATGACAGGGGATGGCAATGAGCAGTTCTTC. This gives the protein CSMTGDGNEQFF.